This TCR beta chain was recorded in a study of monozygotic twins with inflammatory bowel disease. The germline V gene encodes CDR1 SGHAT and CDR2 FQNNGV. CDR3 length equals 14 residues. TCRdb re-called the 5' RACE reads; every CDR3 protein appears as one record, without DNA. This repertoire includes fewer than 450,000 distinct CDR3 sequences. Specimen: blood. V usage is TRBV11-2 and J usage is TRBJ2-2; the TRBD1 assignment by TCRdb is unverifiable without DNA. The TCR comes from a human donor with ulcerative colitis or Crohn's disease, or a healthy co-twin of an affected twin (not recorded which). The CDR3 sequence is CASSLVLGQGELFF.